This T cell receptor (beta chain) stems from a study of shared clonotypes between healthy human individuals. Sequenced by immunoSEQ multiplex PCR; TCRdb stores in-frame clones only, minus some. The sample has some 2,500,000 clones; approximately 93% are singletons. This sequence was found in a man aged 18 to 30 in good health. Some clones in this sample may be carry-over from other donors' samples. Sequenced input: naive CD4+ T cells from PBMCs. Subset defined: CD45RA+ positively selected.

CDR3 sequence: CSVWGGLAGGIYEQYF. The CDR3 DNA reads as TGCAGCGTCTGGGGGGGACTAGCGGGAGGAATCTACGAGCAGTACTTC. This sequence joins TRBV29-1 and TRBJ2-7; 15 bases align to TRBD2. The CDR3 length is 16 residues. The trim removed 6 bases at V and 3 bases at J, leaving 9 bases unmatched. In germline, CDR1 is SQVTM, CDR2 ANQGSEA.